Sequencing of this TCR beta chain was carried out in a study of shared clonotypes between healthy human individuals. Study background: The study enrolled two women and a few men aged 18 to 49. Overall study results and limits: The study generally estimated greater richness for naive than memory subsets. A few donors had around 5.2% of their naive CD4 clonotypes in common. Sequencing depth was expected to affect clonotype sharing among donors.

About this clone itself: The target antigen is unknown. The identical CDR3 is also encoded by other nucleotide sequences in the sample.

The CDR3 sequence is 14 residues long. From germline, CDR1 is MDHEN and CDR2 SYDVKM. V lost 2 bases and J 2 bases, leaving 10 bases between the germline ends. The assay was immunoSEQ multiplex PCR, and TCRdb's table has in-frame clones only and misses some. Of around 1.9 million clones listed, about 94% are singletons. Terminally differentiated effector memory CD45RA+ cells were excluded from the naive CD8 cells, which were CD45RO-negative and positively selected for CCR7. The receptor comes from a man in his late teens or twenties in good health. Some clones in this sample may be carry-over from other donors' samples. V is TRBV28 and J is TRBJ2-7, with D perhaps matching TRBD2 (6 bases). Sequenced sample: naive CD8+ T cells from PBMCs. The CDR3, as DNA: TGTGCCAGCAGTTTAGGTCGCGGGGCCTACGAGCAGTACTTC. It yields the protein CASSLGRGAYEQYF.